These T cell receptor beta chains were read from a single sample in a study of CD8 T cells in ankylosing spondylitis. TCRdb re-called the 5' RACE reads with MiXCR, one entry per CDR3 protein. The profile shows about 800,000 distinct CDR3 sequences, 12% of them singletons. Source material: blood, either unsorted or a sorted T cell fraction (not recorded which). Every receptor here comes from a male donor with ankylosing spondylitis. CDR3s leave out the opening cysteine and the closing phenylalanine or tryptophan. A D gene is named only where the DNA matches it firmly. Rows may omit the clone size; those that give it use once, few, many or a size class.

size	V	J	D	CDR3
NA	TRBV6-2/TRBV6-3	TRBJ2-5	TRBD2	ASRRLAIQETQY
NA	TRBV5-1	TRBJ2-3	NA	ASSLRADRTDTQY
few	TRBV28	TRBJ2-5	NA	ASRRPGPQETQY
few	TRBV5-1	TRBJ2-2	TRBD2	ASSRREANTGELF
few	TRBV7-2	TRBJ2-5	NA	ASSLANAGVQETQY
few	TRBV18	TRBJ2-7	TRBD2	ASSPAGGHEQY
few	TRBV7-2	TRBJ1-1	NA	ASSLGHRLRNTEAF
few	TRBV7-6	TRBJ2-1	TRBD2	ASSLWELAGDNEQF
NA	TRBV19	TRBJ2-5	TRBD1	ASSKNARGLKTQY
NA	TRBV12-3/TRBV12-4	TRBJ1-6	TRBD1	ASSDRGTYNSPLH
few	TRBV20-1	TRBJ2-5	TRBD2	SARDPLAGGHPDTQY
NA	TRBV18	TRBJ2-7	NA	ASSVGTYEQY
NA	TRBV3-1	TRBJ2-4	NA	ASSQDLTGRSAQY
many	TRBV7-2	TRBJ1-4	NA	ASSPQGQANEKLF
many	TRBV12-3/TRBV12-4	TRBJ1-1	NA	ASSLWGGMNTEAF
few	TRBV6-2/TRBV6-3	TRBJ2-5	NA	ASSYPSGAAGSETQY
few	TRBV11-2	TRBJ2-1	TRBD2	ASSFLAGEGRGRSYNEQF
NA	TRBV7-2	TRBJ1-5	NA	ASSLVGGGLSQPQH
few	TRBV5-5	TRBJ2-3	NA	ASRPPGRETDTQY
few	TRBV4-2	TRBJ1-1	NA	ASSQDRPLRGDTEAF
NA	TRBV30	TRBJ1-2	NA	AAGLYGYT
many	TRBV6-5	TRBJ1-1	NA	ASIFQGLLSEAF
NA	TRBV7-2	TRBJ2-1	TRBD2	AIGAGPYNEQF
few	TRBV9	TRBJ1-1	NA	ASSAGTDKAF
NA	TRBV6-1	TRBJ2-7	NA	ASSPFAYSYEQY
NA	TRBV20-1	TRBJ2-1	TRBD2	SARAPSGRGDEQF
NA	TRBV6-2/TRBV6-3	TRBJ1-1	NA	ASGGLIGTEAF
few	TRBV20-1	TRBJ2-2	NA	SAIGVTNTGELF
few	TRBV10-1	TRBJ2-1	NA	ASSPRGYYNEQF
few	TRBV7-2	TRBJ2-1	NA	ASSFGGPSSYNEQF
NA	TRBV7-8	TRBJ2-1	NA	ASSFLQSSYNEQF
few	TRBV3-1	TRBJ2-7	TRBD2	ASSQDRGGAPYEQY
NA	TRBV7-2	TRBJ2-3	TRBD1	ASRQGQGPSTDTQY
NA	TRBV5-1	TRBJ1-2	NA	ASSPGPSNYGYT
few	TRBV6-2/TRBV6-3	TRBJ2-2	NA	ASRNLRTASTGELF
few	TRBV5-1	TRBJ2-7	NA	ASSFRTILNEQY
NA	TRBV7-2	TRBJ2-5	NA	ASSAPPRVETQY
few	TRBV7-2	TRBJ1-1	NA	ASSANRGTEAF
many	TRBV10-2	TRBJ2-3	NA	ASKVNSEGTDTQY
many	TRBV9	TRBJ1-1	NA	ASSVGRLDTEAF
few	TRBV10-3	TRBJ2-4	TRBD2	AIRGEASGTTRSENIQY
few	TRBV5-5	TRBJ2-5	TRBD2	ASSWTKRGFPNQETQY